This T cell receptor (beta chain) was identified during a study of blood T cell repertoires in COVID-19. Turning to the study itself: Samples came from the United States, Italy and Spain, spanning acute and convalescent COVID-19. Sample material is recorded as cDNA or gDNA derived from T cells, B-cell-depleted T cells, or PBMCs.

Original handling: Amplification of reference gene primers provided the estimated nucleated cell counts. Produced via immunoSEQ multiplex PCR; TCRdb's table is partial and in-frame only. V and J calls and clone size are copied from that table; D and trimming were computed from the DNA. The repertoire has fewer than 150,000 clones, around 80% of them found once; the top ten carry roughly 8.3%. In germline, CDR1 is SGHTA, CDR2 FQGTGA. The CDR3 has 14 residues. The V and J ends lost 5 bases and 3 bases respectively, with 8 bases between them. The rearrangement joins TRBV7-3 to TRBJ2-6, with D hard to call. The receptor was isolated from an elderly woman in a cohort sampled during active or convalescent COVID-19. Sequences were obtained from peripheral blood. CDR3 bases: TGTGCCAGCAGCCCCTCCGGTGGGGCCAACGTCCTGACTTTC. Amino acids: CASSPSGGANVLTF.